The 19 T cell receptor beta chains below all came from one sample that was sequenced in a study of cytomegalovirus exposure and HLA in healthy donors. The PCR was carried out with 60 Vbeta primers and 13 Jbeta primers. Method: immunoSEQ multiplex PCR; TCRdb's copy keeps in-frame clones and lacks some. This sample carries 60,000 or so clones, with 8.9% going to the ten biggest clones. The material sequenced was PBMCs. The receptors derive from a man in his forties or fifties in good health and CMV-seropositive.

As for this clone: This sample also contains other DNA sequences that code for the same CDR3. CDR3 sequence reads: CASSPGQGAYEQYF. The CDR3 DNA sequence: TGCGCCAGCAGCCCAGGACAGGGGGCCTACGAGCAGTACTTC. J is TRBJ2-7 and V is TRBV5-1; 10 bases agree with TRBD1. The germline gives CDR1 SGHRS, CDR2 YFSETQ. After removal of 4 bases from V and 2 bases from J, the junction contained 3 bases not matched to a gene. The CDR3 extends over 14 amino acids.

DNA for the CDR3: TGTGCCAGCAGCTTCTCAGACACTGAAGCTTTCTTT. This codes for CASSFSDTEAFF. V is TRBV7-9 and J is TRBJ1-1; no clear D gene. V was trimmed by 3 bases and J by 3 bases, leaving 5 bases between them. Looked up from germline, CDR1 is SEHNR and CDR2 is FQNEAQ (reference sequence). The length of the CDR3 is 12 residues.

On this clone itself: Other DNA sequences from this sample encode an identical CDR3 as well. The rearrangement joins TRBV30 to TRBJ1-1; D call uncertain. The V gene's germline CDR1 is GTSNPN and CDR2 SVGIG (reference sequence). V was trimmed by 0 bases and J by 1 base, leaving 6 bases between them. The CDR3 is 13 amino acids. The CDR3 loop is CAWSVLPNTEAFF. The CDR3 coding sequence is TGTGCCTGGAGTGTACTGCCGAACACTGAAGCTTTCTTT.

The chain links TRBV19 to TRBJ2-1; TRBD2 is a possible D gene (6 bases). The germline V gene encodes CDR1 LNHDA and CDR2 SQIVND (reference sequence). Trimming took off 8 bases at V and 7 bases at J, with 12 bases between the two ends. The CDR3 length is 12 residues. As DNA, the CDR3 is TGTGCCAGTCGGGGGAGTGGGAATGAGCAGTTCTTC. Residues: CASRGSGNEQFF.

The chain uses TRBV19 and TRBJ1-6; TRBD1 matches 9 bases. CDR3 size: 14 residues. Germline V gene sequence: CDR1 LNHDA, CDR2 SQIVND (reference sequence). V lost 4 bases, J lost 8 bases, and 3 bases stayed unmatched. The CDR3 coding sequence is TGTGCCAGTAGTACTGGACAGGGGCATTCACCCCTCCACTTT. This encodes CASSTGQGHSPLHF.

This chain connects TRBV7-2 to TRBJ1-6; 9 bases fit TRBD1. Germline lookup yields CDR1 SGHTA and CDR2 FQGNSA. The J segment lost 6 bases and the V segment lost 8 bases, leaving 8 bases of the junction unmatched. The CDR3 is 15 amino acids. In DNA form, the CDR3 reads TGTGCCAGCTGTCTACAGGGGGCCTTTAATTCACCCCTCCACTTT. It translates to CASCLQGAFNSPLHF.

The chain recombines TRBV28 with TRBJ1-1; possible D gene TRBD1, 6 bases. The germline CDR1 and CDR2 sequences are MDHEN and SYDVKM. V lost 1 base, J lost 1 base, and 16 bases lay in between. This CDR3 has 17 amino acids. The CDR3 protein is CASSLFRTGRGNTEAFF. The CDR3 DNA reads as TGTGCCAGCAGTTTATTTCGTACAGGGAGGGGGAACACTGAAGCTTTCTTT.

The rearrangement links TRBV5-5 to TRBJ1-5; D is perhaps TRBD1 (5 bases). This CDR3 is built from 14 residues. Looked up from germline, CDR1 is SGHKS and CDR2 is YYEKEE (reference sequence). The V and J ends lost 2 bases and 5 bases respectively, with 11 bases between them. The CDR3 sequence: CASSFKGLDQPQHF. The CDR3 coding sequence is TGTGCCAGCAGCTTCAAGGGGCTGGATCAGCCCCAGCATTTT.

V usage is TRBV19 and J usage is TRBJ2-3; 13 bases map to TRBD2. From germline, CDR1 is LNHDA and CDR2 SQIVND (reference sequence). This CDR3 region has 14 residues. V lost 5 bases to trimming and J lost 5 bases; unmatched junction nucleotides: 1. As DNA, the CDR3 is TGTGCCAGTAGTGGACTAGCGGGGGTAGATACGCAGTATTTT. Its protein is CASSGLAGVDTQYF.

The chain carries TRBV10-3 and TRBJ2-7; D not resolved. V was clipped by 0 bases and J by 5 bases, with 8 bases between them. The CDR3 has 13 residues. The V gene's germline CDR1 is ENHRY and CDR2 SYGVKD. The CDR3 DNA reads TGTGCCATCAGTGAGTCAATCAGAAACGAGCAGTACTTC. Encoded protein: CAISESIRNEQYF.

This chain joins TRBV29-1 and TRBJ1-4; perhaps TRBD1 as D (5 bases). The V and J ends lost 7 bases and 8 bases respectively, with 20 bases between them. Germline CDR1 and CDR2: SQVTM and ANQGSEA. The CDR3 runs to 14 residues. This CDR3 is CSAGGGGPGEKLFF. CDR3 DNA sequence: TGCAGCGCCGGGGGGGGAGGACCTGGCGAAAAACTGTTTTTT.

The chain joins TRBV5-4 to TRBJ2-5; TRBD1 is a possible D gene (6 bases). Germline loops: CDR1 SGHNT, CDR2 YYREEE (reference sequence). This CDR3 comprises 14 residues. Trimming shortened V by 3 bases and J by 2 bases, and 11 bases separated the two germline ends. CDR3 sequence: CASSYDRRQETQYF. DNA of the CDR3: TGTGCCAGCAGCTACGACAGGAGGCAAGAGACCCAGTACTTC.

The chain combines TRBV6-5 with TRBJ2-3; 12 bases line up with TRBD2. The CDR3 length is 16 residues. V lost 4 bases, J lost 7 bases, and 9 bases stayed unmatched. Germline assignment: CDR1 MNHEY and CDR2 SVGAGI. CDR3 sequence reads: CASSSPSGRAPHTQYF. Here the CDR3 DNA reads TGTGCCAGCAGTTCACCTAGCGGGAGGGCCCCACATACGCAGTATTTT.

This chain connects TRBV7-9 to TRBJ2-7; the match to TRBD2 covers 11 bases. The junction had 4 bases not matched to a gene; V was cut back by 5 bases and J by 1 base. Germline V CDR1 and CDR2: SEHNR, FQNEAQ (reference sequence). CDR3 length equals 15 residues. The chain's CDR3 is CASSRTSGSSYEQYF. The CDR3 DNA reads TGTGCCAGCAGCCGTACTAGCGGGAGTTCCTACGAGCAGTACTTC.

The V call is TRBV5-1, the J call TRBJ2-5, with 7 nucleotides matching TRBD2. This CDR3 spans 14 amino acids. V lost 1 base and J lost 5; bases outside the gene matches: 5. Germline V gene lookup returns CDR1 SGHRS and CDR2 YFSETQ. The CDR3 bases are TGCGCCAGCAGCTTGTGGGGGGGAAGGGAGACCCAGTACTTC. Its translation is CASSLWGGRETQYF.

V gene TRBV27 combines with J gene TRBJ1-1, with 9 bases matching TRBD1. V lost 5 bases to trimming and J lost 5 bases; unmatched junction nucleotides: 15. The CDR3 has 17 amino acids. The germline V gene encodes CDR1 MNHEY and CDR2 SMNVEV (reference sequence). The chain's CDR3 is CASSPGTGMLVGTEAFF. The CDR3 coding sequence is TGTGCCAGCAGTCCGGGGACAGGGATGTTGGTGGGAACTGAAGCTTTCTTT.

The V gene is TRBV28, the J gene TRBJ2-2; maybe TRBD2 (6 bases). Deletions cut 3 bases from V and 4 bases from J, with 12 bases between. Germline loops: CDR1 MDHEN, CDR2 SYDVKM. The CDR3 loop spans 15 amino acids. CDR3 nucleotide sequence: TGTGCCAGCAGTTTGGGGGGAGTCGGCACCGGGGAGCTGTTTTTT. As protein: CASSLGGVGTGELFF.

This sequence joins TRBV30 and TRBJ2-3; D may be TRBD1 (6 bases). Trimming removed 5 bases at V and 6 bases at J, with 15 bases between. This CDR3 has 13 amino acids. Per germline, CDR1 GTSNPN and CDR2 SVGIG (reference sequence). The CDR3 loop is CAWCRGRRDTQYF. The CDR3 nucleotides are TGTGCCTGGTGCAGGGGCCGGCGCGATACGCAGTATTTT. The full variable domain, its missing parts supplied by reference TRBV30 and TRBJ2-3, is SQTIHQWPATLVQPVGSPLSLECTVEGTSNPNLYWYRQAAGRGLQLLFYSVGIGQISSEVPQNLSASRPQDRQFILSSKKLLLSDSGFYLCAWCRGRRDTQYFGPGTRLTVL.

The chain links TRBV5-1 to TRBJ2-1; TRBD2 agrees at 10 bases. Germline CDR1 and CDR2: SGHRS and YFSETQ. CDR3 length: 16 amino acids. V shed 4 bases and J 7 bases; nucleotides not matched to a gene: 11. The CDR3 loop is CASSPDLAGVGNEQFF. CDR3 coding DNA: TGCGCCAGCAGCCCCGATCTAGCGGGAGTTGGGAATGAGCAGTTCTTC.